This TCR beta chain derives from a study of shared clonotypes between healthy human individuals (dated by TCRdb to 2018 to 2020). Regarding the research as a whole: Three men and a couple of women, aged 18 to 49 years, made up the cohort. For each donor, CD4 naive and CD4 memory were each given three plates, CD8 naive was given two plates, and CD8 memory was given one plate. To estimate repertoire size and how much clonotypes are shared between individuals, the study performed deep sequencing of blood TCR repertoires from a handful of healthy adults. Libraries were prepared and TCR repertoires were sequenced by different laboratories using diverse techniques, in order to increase sequencing depth and limit assay-specific biases. Each donor's leukapheresis produced roughly between roughly 0.85 and 10 billion PBMCs. What the work shows at the level of the full study, not this receptor alone: Sharing across a few donors was observed for roughly 5% of naive CD4, under 4% of naive CD8, over 2% of memory CD4, and roughly 0.4% of memory CD8 clonotypes. The genetic and exposure-history diversity represented was limited by the small number of donors. Pairwise subsampling led to the expectation that sequencing depth would affect the degree of clonotype sharing among donors. Sampling was limited to blood, and TCR repertoires in tissue likely differ from TCR repertoires in blood. Naive subsets generally had larger estimated clonotype richness than memory subsets did. Compared with non-shared clonotypes, the clonotypes found in all four sorted-subset donors had higher generation probabilities. Incomplete sequencing was indicated by rarefaction of sorted-subset datasets, despite the large sequencing depth.

A remark on this clone: Its antigen remains undetermined. No base quality values were provided; no much bigger clone lies one nucleotide off.

Reading from cysteine to phenylalanine, the CDR3 counts 15 amino acids. The CDR3 DNA has 45 bases and is translated from base 1. The germline V gene (reference sequence) specifies SEHNR as CDR1 and FQNEAQ as CDR2. Germline trimming: 5 bases from V, 2 bases from J; junction bases outside gene matches: 7. TCR CDR3 regions were amplified from genomic DNA by multiplex PCR using the deep immunoSEQ assay. For each cell subset, the extracted genomic DNA was distributed evenly across all wells of several immunoSEQ 96-well plates, and each plate served as one replicate. Each replicate PCR for sorted subsets received about 180 ng genomic DNA, equal to about 30,000 T cell genomes. Purified libraries were quantified with a Qubit 3.0 fluorometer, sized on a Bioanalyzer 2100, and re-quantified with the KAPA Library Quantification kit. Every immunoSEQ 96-well plate was sequenced on a separate single-read 150-cycle Illumina NextSeq 550 flow cell. The authors' analysis ran thus. Because the immunoSEQ output held only junctional sequences and lacked quality scores, the filtering could not match the filtering applied to full-length reads. To assign V/J genes and CDR3, sequences were annotated using PyIR, a Python wrapper for IgBLAST v1.9, with IMGT germline references. Reads with weak V/J assignments (E-value above 1e-6), missing CDR3, stop codons, out-of-frame junctions, or ambiguous translated residues were removed. V3J clonotypes were defined as sequences sharing an identical inferred V gene, J gene, and CDR3 amino acid sequence. The percentage overlap between two repertoires was calculated by dividing the number of shared unique clonotypes by the size of the smaller repertoire. Richness of each repertoire was evaluated using RTK rarefaction, the Chao1 estimator, and Recon v2.1 estimates of unobserved clonotypes. OLGA was used to compute generation probabilities for all TCRbeta clonotypes that the gDNA method yielded from four donors. In its TCRdb copy, this immuneACCESS table keeps in-frame sequences only and misses some clones. Where compared with another copy, unresolved V genes explain less than half of these, and the others have no known cause. For V, J and clone size, that table is used; D and trimming come from the DNA. The sample table records millions of clones; 90% to 95% of these occur just once. 0.13% of the sample is taken by the ten largest.

The donors were healthy, HIV-negative adults who had no recently reported acute infections or vaccinations. Every donor was a Caucasian adult residing in Nashville, Tennessee, USA. CD4+ T cells were enriched by magnetic negative selection; naive cells were then positively selected on CD45RA, and the negative fraction formed the memory subset. Blood was collected by leukapheresis, and PBMCs were isolated by Ficoll-Histopaque density gradient centrifugation and then cryopreserved in liquid nitrogen vapor phase. Purity and quantity of every magnetically sorted T cell population were checked by analytical flow cytometry. Genomic DNA was isolated from each sorted fraction and quantified by UV absorbance on a Nanodrop 2000c.

What was sequenced was naive CD4+ T cells sorted from blood. The cell subset or site label, read with the paper, signifies: CD45RA+ positively selected. The chain is encoded by TRBV7-9 joined to TRBJ2-5, and 8 junctional nucleotides match TRBD1. This receptor was taken from a man aged 18-30 years in good health. CDR3 reads: CASSPRGTGQETQYF. At the DNA level, the sequence is TGTGCCAGCAGCCCGAGGGGGACAGGACAAGAGACCCAGTACTTC.